The following is a T cell receptor (beta chain) sequence with its context. Libraries were prepared by immunoSEQ multiplex PCR; TCRdb keeps only in-frame clonotypes and omits some of them. The sample shows about 33,000 clones, 91% of them seen only once. CDR1 WSHSY and CDR2 SAAADI come from the germline V gene. The J segment lost 5 bases and the V segment lost 5 bases, leaving 7 bases of the junction unmatched. This CDR3 contains 16 residues. This record belongs to a study of T cell changes during pregnancy in multiple sclerosis. The sample here was CD4+ T cells from peripheral blood mononuclear cells, taken in the third trimester of pregnancy. The receptor's source is a female donor in good health, enrolled as a control in a pregnancy study. This chain joins TRBV10-2 and TRBJ1-6; 9 bases agree with TRBD1. CDR3 in DNA: TGCGCCAGCAGTTGGATCCGACAGGGGGATAATTCACCCCTCCACTTT. Protein: CASSWIRQGDNSPLHF.